These 20 T cell receptor beta chains were sequenced from one sample in a study of blood T cell repertoires in COVID-19 (dated by TCRdb to the early 2020s). Library preparation was by the immunoSEQ multiplex PCR assay. TCRdb retrieved this table from immuneACCESS and kept in-frame rearrangements only. Not all clones are present; in checked studies, unresolved V genes account for under half, and no reason is known for the remainder. Counted in this sample were approximately 310,000 clones; roughly 85% of them appeared once. The ten most abundant clones make up over 1.5% of the sample. The specimen sequenced was PBMCs or T cells enriched from blood (not recorded which). These receptor sequences come from a young woman who had been exposed to COVID-19.

This clone occurred once. The rearrangement uses TRBV11-1 and TRBJ2-5, with 7 bases fitting TRBD2. Losses at the gene ends were 5 bases for V and 5 bases for J; bases not matched to a gene: 11. In germline, CDR1 is SGHAT, CDR2 FQDESV (reference sequence). CDR3 length equals 15 residues. Here the CDR3 reads CASSLPTSILETQYF. CDR3 DNA: TGTGCCAGCAGCCTGCCGACTAGCATCCTCGAGACCCAGTACTTC.

V gene TRBV5-1 combines with J gene TRBJ2-3, with D perhaps TRBD1 (6 bases). The CDR3 totals 14 residues. Trimming took 3 bases from V and 5 from J, leaving 13 bases between them. In germline, CDR1 is SGHRS, CDR2 YFSETQ. CDR3 in amino acids: CASSSSSGEDTQYF. The CDR3 DNA follows: TGCGCCAGCAGCTCCTCTTCAGGGGAAGATACGCAGTATTTT.

CDR3 bases: TGTGCCAGCAGTTTAGGGGGACAGGGGTATGGCTACACCTTC. This gives the protein CASSLGGQGYGYTF. This chain joins TRBV28 and TRBJ1-2; TRBD1 matches at 10 bases. The CDR3 runs 14 residues. The germline CDR1 and CDR2 sequences are MDHEN and SYDVKM. Germline trimming cut 2 bases from V and 5 bases from J; bases unmatched to any gene: 2.

This chain connects TRBV19 to TRBJ1-3, with a tentative D call TRBD1 (6 bases). Trimming cost V 3 bases and J 2 bases, with 11 bases left between them. Germline values: CDR1 LNHDA, CDR2 SQIVND (reference sequence). This CDR3 has 15 amino acids. The CDR3 sequence: CASSMNTGTGNTIYF. In DNA, the CDR3 is TGTGCCAGTAGTATGAATACAGGGACTGGAAACACCATATATTTT.

This sequence joins TRBV27 and TRBJ2-5, with 11 bases matching TRBD2. There are 19 residues in the CDR3. Germline-derived CDR1 and CDR2 are MNHEY and SMNVEV (reference sequence). V lost 6 bases, J lost 5 bases, and 20 bases stayed unmatched. Here the CDR3 DNA reads TGTGCCAGCAGAAAAAGACTGGGGGTAGCGGGGGGGCAGCTGGAGACCCAGTACTTC. Translation gives CASRKRLGVAGGQLETQYF.

The genes are TRBV28 and TRBJ2-7, with 9 positions matching TRBD2. Trimming took 3 bases from V and 2 from J; bases not matched to a gene: 2. CDR3 length equals 14 residues. Germline CDR1 MDHEN, CDR2 SYDVKM. CDR3 DNA sequence: TGTGCCAGCAGTTTGGGCGGGAGGGCCTACGAGCAGTACTTC. Protein: CASSLGGRAYEQYF.

This clone was picked up one time. The chain links TRBV2 to TRBJ1-2, with 7 bases that match TRBD1. The V gene's germline CDR1 is SNHLY and CDR2 FYNNEI. This CDR3 is 14 amino acids long. Trimming at V came to 2 bases and at J to 5 bases, leaving 5 bases not matched to a gene. The CDR3 nucleotides are TGTGCCAGCAGTGAACAGGGGGTGAGGTATGGCTACACCTTC. It is translated as CASSEQGVRYGYTF.

This chain uses TRBV11-3 with TRBJ2-5; 9 bases align to TRBD2. Germline values: CDR1 SGHNT, CDR2 YENEEA. This CDR3 has 16 amino acids. With 5 bases clipped from V and 5 bases from J, the junction kept 12 bases outside the gene matches. CDR3 region: CASSPSGAGGAETQYF. The CDR3 nucleotides are TGTGCCAGCAGCCCCTCGGGAGCGGGAGGAGCTGAGACCCAGTACTTC. The full variable domain, with the rest looked up from reference TRBV11-3 and TRBJ2-5, is EAGVVQSPRYKIIEKKQPVAFWCNPISGHNTLYWYLQNLGQGPELLIRYENEEAVDDSQLPKDRFSAERLKGVDSTLKIQPAELGDSAVYLCASSPSGAGGAETQYFGPGTRLLVL.

The chain uses TRBV28 and TRBJ2-2, with D hard to call. Per germline, CDR1 MDHEN and CDR2 SYDVKM. Trimming stripped 7 bases from V and 5 bases from J, with 14 bases between. The CDR3 covers 14 residues. Here the CDR3 reads CASNPTTFTGELFF. CDR3 coding DNA: TGTGCCAGCAACCCCACAACGTTTACCGGGGAGCTGTTTTTT.

J is TRBJ2-2 and V is TRBV19; 7 nucleotides agree with TRBD1. The CDR3 runs 16 residues. From germline, CDR1 is LNHDA and CDR2 SQIVND (reference sequence). V was clipped by 4 bases and J by 1 base; unmatched bases: 6. The CDR3 nucleotides are TGTGCCAGTAGTACCTCAGGGGGACGGAACACCGGGGAGCTGTTTTTT. It encodes CASSTSGGRNTGELFF.

The rearrangement links TRBV6-5 to TRBJ2-2, with D hard to call. The CDR3 totals 14 residues. V lost 4 bases and J lost 14, with 20 bases in between. Germline V lookup: CDR1 MNHEY, CDR2 SVGAGI. The CDR3 sequence is CASSFTQTKPPLFF. CDR3 nucleotides: TGTGCCAGCAGTTTTACGCAGACAAAGCCCCCCCTGTTTTTT.

The gene calls are TRBV24-1 and TRBJ2-5, with 7 bases matching TRBD2. The V segment lost 3 bases and the J segment 2 bases; nucleotides outside the gene matches: 11. This CDR3 region has 17 residues. CDR1 and CDR2 from the germline V gene are KGHDR and SFDVKD. CDR3 protein: CATSDQRSGRAQETQYF. The CDR3 nucleotides are TGTGCCACCAGTGATCAGCGTTCAGGGAGGGCTCAAGAGACCCAGTACTTC.

J is TRBJ1-2 and V is TRBV5-1, with 8 bases fitting TRBD1. The germline V gene encodes CDR1 SGHRS and CDR2 YFSETQ. The CDR3 is 13 residues long. Trimming cost V 3 bases and J 7 bases; bases outside gene matches: 5. CDR3 coding DNA: TGCGCCAGCAGCTATGGACAGGGTCGTGGCTACACCTTC. It yields the protein CASSYGQGRGYTF.

The chain is built from TRBV5-6 and TRBJ1-1, with 7 bases lining up with TRBD1. The V segment lost 0 bases and the J segment 12 bases; nucleotides outside the gene matches: 8. CDR3 size: 13 residues. Germline CDR1 reads SGHDT; CDR2 reads YYEEEE. CDR3 residues: CASSLGGDRETFF. CDR3 sequence (DNA): TGTGCCAGCAGCTTGGGTGGTGACAGGGAGACTTTCTTT.

The chain joins TRBV5-1 to TRBJ2-3, with D possibly matching TRBD2 (7 bases). The CDR3 length is 15 residues. Trimming left V 0 bases short and J 3 bases short, with 11 bases between. Germline values: CDR1 SGHRS, CDR2 YFSETQ. CDR3 sequence: CASSLGGGATDTQYF. For the CDR3, the DNA is TGCGCCAGCAGCTTGGGAGGGGGGGCGACAGATACGCAGTATTTT.

The V call is TRBV18, the J call TRBJ2-3; D may be TRBD2 (5 bases). There are 12 residues in the CDR3. CDR1 KGHSH and CDR2 LQKENI come from the germline V gene. Deletions cut 1 base from V and 6 bases from J, with 5 bases between. The CDR3 DNA follows: TGTGCCAGCTCACCACTAGCGGATACGCAGTATTTT. Protein: CASSPLADTQYF.

In regard to this clone: Different DNA sequences within this sample yield the same CDR3. This rearrangement joins TRBV5-1 to TRBJ2-1; TRBD2 matches 12 bases. CDR1 is SGHRS, CDR2 YFSETQ, per germline. The length of the CDR3 is 15 residues. V lost 3 bases and J lost 4; bases outside the gene matches: 2. DNA of the CDR3: TGCGCCAGCAGCTCCGGACTAGCGGGGTACAATGAGCAGTTCTTC. Its translation: CASSSGLAGYNEQFF.

This clone was recorded only once. The chain links TRBV5-4 to TRBJ2-7; the D is unclear. The CDR3 covers 14 residues. Germline V CDR1 and CDR2: SGHNT, YYREEE (reference sequence). The V end lost 5 bases, the J end lost 7 bases, and 19 bases lay between the germline ends. The CDR3 protein is CASSVPGSPSEQYF. As DNA, the CDR3 is TGTGCCAGCAGTGTTCCAGGAAGCCCGAGTGAGCAGTACTTC.

As concerns this clone: Additional DNA sequences in this sample encode the identical CDR3. The CDR3 sequence: CASSPSSYEQYF. As DNA, the CDR3 is TGTGCCAGCAGTCCCAGCTCCTACGAGCAGTACTTC. The V gene is TRBV12-3 or TRBV12-4, the J gene TRBJ2-7; D is unresolved. There are 12 residues in the CDR3. V gave up 5 bases and J gave up 0 bases, with 5 bases separating them.

This clone was seen just once. The V gene is TRBV5-1, the J gene TRBJ1-6, with D possibly being TRBD1 (5 bases). The V gene's germline CDR1 is SGHRS and CDR2 YFSETQ. Deletions cut 1 base from V and 9 bases from J, with 14 bases between. The CDR3 loop spans 15 amino acids. The CDR3 region is CASSLFLREGSPLHF. The CDR3 DNA sequence: TGCGCCAGCAGCTTGTTTCTCAGGGAAGGTTCACCCCTCCACTTT.